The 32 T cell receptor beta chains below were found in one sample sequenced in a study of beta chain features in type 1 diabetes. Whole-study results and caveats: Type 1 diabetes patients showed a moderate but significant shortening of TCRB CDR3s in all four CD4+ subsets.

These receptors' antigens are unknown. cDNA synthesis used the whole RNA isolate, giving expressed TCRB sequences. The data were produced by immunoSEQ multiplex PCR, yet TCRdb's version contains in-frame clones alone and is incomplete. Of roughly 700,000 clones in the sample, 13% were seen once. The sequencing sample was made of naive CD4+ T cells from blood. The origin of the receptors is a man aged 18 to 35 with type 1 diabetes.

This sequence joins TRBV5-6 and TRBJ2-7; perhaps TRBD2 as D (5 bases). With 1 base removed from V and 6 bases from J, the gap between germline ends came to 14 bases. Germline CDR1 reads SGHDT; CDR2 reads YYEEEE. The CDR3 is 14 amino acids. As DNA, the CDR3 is TGTGCCAGCAGCTTGCGGGATCCTCCTGGCGAGCAGTACTTC. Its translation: CASSLRDPPGEQYF.

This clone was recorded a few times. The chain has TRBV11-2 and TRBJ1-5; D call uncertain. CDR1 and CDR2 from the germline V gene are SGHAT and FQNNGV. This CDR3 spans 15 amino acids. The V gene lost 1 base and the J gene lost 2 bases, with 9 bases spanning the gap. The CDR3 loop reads CASSLGGSGNQPQHF. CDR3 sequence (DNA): TGTGCCAGCAGCTTAGGTGGGAGTGGCAATCAGCCCCAGCATTTT.

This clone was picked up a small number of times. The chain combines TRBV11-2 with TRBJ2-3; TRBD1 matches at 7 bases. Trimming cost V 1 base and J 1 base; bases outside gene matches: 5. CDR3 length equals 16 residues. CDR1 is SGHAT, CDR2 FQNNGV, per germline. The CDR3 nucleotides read TGTGCCAGCAGCTTAGCAGGGGGTGACGGCACAGATACGCAGTATTTT. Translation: CASSLAGGDGTDTQYF.

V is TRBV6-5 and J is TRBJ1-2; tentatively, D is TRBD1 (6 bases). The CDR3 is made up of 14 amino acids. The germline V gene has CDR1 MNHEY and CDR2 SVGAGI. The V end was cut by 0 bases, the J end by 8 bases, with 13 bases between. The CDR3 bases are TGTGCCAGCAGTTACTCGGTACAGGGACCGGGCTACACCTTC. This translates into CASSYSVQGPGYTF.

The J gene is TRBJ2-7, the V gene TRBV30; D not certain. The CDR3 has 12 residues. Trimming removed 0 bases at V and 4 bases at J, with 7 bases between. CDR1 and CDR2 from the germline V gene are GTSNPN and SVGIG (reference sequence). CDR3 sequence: CAWSVNRYEQYF. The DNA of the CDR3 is TGTGCCTGGAGTGTAAATAGATACGAGCAGTACTTC.

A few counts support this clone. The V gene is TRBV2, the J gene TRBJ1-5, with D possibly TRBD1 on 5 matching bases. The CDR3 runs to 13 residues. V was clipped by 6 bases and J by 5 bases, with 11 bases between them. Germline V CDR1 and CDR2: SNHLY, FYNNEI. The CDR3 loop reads CASRRDRDQPQHF. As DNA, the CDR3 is TGTGCCAGCAGACGCGACAGAGATCAGCCCCAGCATTTT.

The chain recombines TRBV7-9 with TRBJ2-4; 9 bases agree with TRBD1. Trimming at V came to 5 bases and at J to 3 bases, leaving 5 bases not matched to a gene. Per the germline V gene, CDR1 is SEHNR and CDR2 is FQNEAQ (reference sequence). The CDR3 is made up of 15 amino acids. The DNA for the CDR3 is TGTGCCAGCAGCGCGGGACAGGGTAACAAAAACATTCAGTACTTC. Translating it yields CASSAGQGNKNIQYF.

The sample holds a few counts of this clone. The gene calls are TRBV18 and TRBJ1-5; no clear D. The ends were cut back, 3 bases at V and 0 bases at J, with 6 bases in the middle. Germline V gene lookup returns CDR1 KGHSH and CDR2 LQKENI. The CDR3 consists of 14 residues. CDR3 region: CASSPSGSNQPQHF. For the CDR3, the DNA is TGTGCCAGCTCACCTTCAGGTAGCAATCAGCCCCAGCATTTT. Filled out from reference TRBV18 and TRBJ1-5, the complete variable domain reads NAGVMQNPRHLVRRRGQEARLRCSPMKGHSHVYWYRQLPEEGLKFMVYLQKENIIDESGMPKERFSAEFPKEGPSILRIQQVVRGDSAAYFCASSPSGSNQPQHFGDGTRLSIL.

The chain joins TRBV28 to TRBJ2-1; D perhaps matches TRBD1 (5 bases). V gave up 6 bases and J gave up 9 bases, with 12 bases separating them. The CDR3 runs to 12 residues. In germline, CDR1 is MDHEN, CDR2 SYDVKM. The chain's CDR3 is CASRQALGEQFF. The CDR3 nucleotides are TGTGCCAGCAGACAGGCCCTGGGTGAGCAGTTCTTC.

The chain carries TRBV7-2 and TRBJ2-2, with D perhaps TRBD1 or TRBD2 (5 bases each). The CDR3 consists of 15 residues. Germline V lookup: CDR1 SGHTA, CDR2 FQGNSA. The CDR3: CLGSRIGQASGELFF. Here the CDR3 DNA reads TGTCTTGGGAGCCGCATCGGACAAGCCAGCGGGGAGCTGTTTTTT.

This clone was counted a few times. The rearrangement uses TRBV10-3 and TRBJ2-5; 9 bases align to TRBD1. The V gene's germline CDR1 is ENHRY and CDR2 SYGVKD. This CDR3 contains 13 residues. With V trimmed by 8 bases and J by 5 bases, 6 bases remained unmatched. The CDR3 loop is CAIRTGGDETQYF. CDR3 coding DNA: TGTGCCATCCGAACAGGGGGCGACGAGACCCAGTACTTC.

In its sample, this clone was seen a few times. The CDR3 reads CASRGQGWDEQFF. The CDR3 nucleotides are TGTGCCAGCAGAGGACAGGGGTGGGATGAGCAGTTCTTC. This chain links TRBV28 with TRBJ2-1; TRBD1 agrees at 9 bases. The CDR3 spans 13 residues. V trimming: 6 bases; J trimming: 8 bases; junction bases outside the gene matches: 5. CDR1 MDHEN and CDR2 SYDVKM come from the germline V gene. Looking up the rest from reference TRBV28 and TRBJ2-1 gives the full variable domain: DVKVTQSSRYLVKRTGEKVFLECVQDMDHENMFWYRQDPGLGLRLIYFSYDVKMKEKGDIPEGYSVSREKKERFSLILESASTNQTSMYLCASRGQGWDEQFFGPGTRLTVL.

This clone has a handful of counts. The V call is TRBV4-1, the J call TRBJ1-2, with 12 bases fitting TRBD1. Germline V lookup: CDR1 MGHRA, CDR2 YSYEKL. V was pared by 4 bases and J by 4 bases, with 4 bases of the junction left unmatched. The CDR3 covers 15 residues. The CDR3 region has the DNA TGCGCCAGCAGCCCGGGACAGGGGGCGGTCTATGGCTACACCTTC. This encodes CASSPGQGAVYGYTF.

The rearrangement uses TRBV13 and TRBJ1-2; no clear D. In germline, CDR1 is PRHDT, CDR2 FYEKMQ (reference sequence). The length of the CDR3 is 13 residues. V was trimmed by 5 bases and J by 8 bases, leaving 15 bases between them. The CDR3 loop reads CASSPSTTVGYTF. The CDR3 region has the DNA TGTGCCAGCAGCCCGAGTACGACCGTAGGCTACACCTTC.

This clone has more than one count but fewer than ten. CDR3 protein: CASSSEVWAGVPHEQYF. For the CDR3, the DNA is TGTGCCAGCAGCTCTGAGGTGTGGGCAGGAGTTCCCCACGAGCAGTACTTC. This rearrangement joins TRBV7-2 to TRBJ2-7; D not resolved. Trimming shortened V by 4 bases and J by 5 bases, and 24 bases separated the two germline ends. Germline V gene sequence: CDR1 SGHTA, CDR2 FQGNSA. The CDR3 is 17 amino acids.

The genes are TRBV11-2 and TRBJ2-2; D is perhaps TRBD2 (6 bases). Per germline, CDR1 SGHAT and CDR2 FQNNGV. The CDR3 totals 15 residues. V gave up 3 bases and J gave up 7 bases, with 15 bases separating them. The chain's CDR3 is CASSFRDSKVGELFF. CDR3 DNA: TGTGCCAGCAGCTTCCGGGACTCAAAGGTCGGGGAGCTGTTTTTT.

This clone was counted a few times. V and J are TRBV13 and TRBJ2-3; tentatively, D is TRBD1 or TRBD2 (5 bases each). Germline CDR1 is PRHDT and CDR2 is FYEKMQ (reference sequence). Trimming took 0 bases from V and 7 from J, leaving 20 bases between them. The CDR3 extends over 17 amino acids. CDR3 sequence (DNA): TGTGCCAGCAGCTTAGGGGGGGTGAAGAGTCGAGTGAATACGCAGTATTTT. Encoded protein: CASSLGGVKSRVNTQYF.

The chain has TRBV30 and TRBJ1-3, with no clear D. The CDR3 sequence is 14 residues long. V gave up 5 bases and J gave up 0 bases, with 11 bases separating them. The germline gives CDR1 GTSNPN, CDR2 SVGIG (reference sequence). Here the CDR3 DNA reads TGTGCCTGGGGAGGGCGACTCTCTGGAAACACCATATATTTT. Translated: CAWGGRLSGNTIYF.

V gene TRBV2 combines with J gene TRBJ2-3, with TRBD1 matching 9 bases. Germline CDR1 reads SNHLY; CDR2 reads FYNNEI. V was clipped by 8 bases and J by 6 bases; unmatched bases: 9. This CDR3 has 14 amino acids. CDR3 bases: TGTGCCAGCGCCTTACAGGGGGCAGGGGATACGCAGTATTTT. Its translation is CASALQGAGDTQYF.

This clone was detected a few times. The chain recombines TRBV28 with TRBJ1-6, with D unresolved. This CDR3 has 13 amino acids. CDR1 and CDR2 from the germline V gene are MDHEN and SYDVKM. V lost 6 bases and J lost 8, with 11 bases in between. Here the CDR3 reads CASSRSSHSPLHF. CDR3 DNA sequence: TGTGCCAGCAGCCGAAGTTCCCATTCACCCCTCCACTTT.

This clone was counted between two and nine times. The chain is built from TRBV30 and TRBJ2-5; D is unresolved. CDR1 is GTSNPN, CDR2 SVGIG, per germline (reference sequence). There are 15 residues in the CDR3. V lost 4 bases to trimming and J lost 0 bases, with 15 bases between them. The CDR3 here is CAWTMPAWYQETQYF. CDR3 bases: TGTGCCTGGACCATGCCGGCTTGGTACCAAGAGACCCAGTACTTC.

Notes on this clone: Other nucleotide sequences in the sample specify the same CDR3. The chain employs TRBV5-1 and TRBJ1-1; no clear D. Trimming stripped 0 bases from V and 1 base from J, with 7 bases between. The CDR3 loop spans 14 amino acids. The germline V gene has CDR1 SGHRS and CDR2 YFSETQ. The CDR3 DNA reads TGCGCCAGCAGCTTGGGGACGGAGAACACTGAAGCTTTCTTT. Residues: CASSLGTENTEAFF.

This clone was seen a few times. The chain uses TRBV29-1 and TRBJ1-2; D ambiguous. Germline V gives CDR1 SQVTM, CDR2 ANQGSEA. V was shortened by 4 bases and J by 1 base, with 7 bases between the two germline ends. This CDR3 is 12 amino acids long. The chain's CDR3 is CSVGASNYGYTF. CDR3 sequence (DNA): TGCAGCGTTGGCGCCAGTAACTATGGCTACACCTTC.

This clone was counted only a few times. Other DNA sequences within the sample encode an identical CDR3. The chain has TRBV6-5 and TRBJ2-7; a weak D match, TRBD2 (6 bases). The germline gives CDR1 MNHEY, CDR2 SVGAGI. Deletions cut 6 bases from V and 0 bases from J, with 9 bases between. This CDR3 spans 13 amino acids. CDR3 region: CASRGTDSYEQYF. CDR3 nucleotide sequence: TGTGCCAGCAGGGGGACTGACTCCTACGAGCAGTACTTC.

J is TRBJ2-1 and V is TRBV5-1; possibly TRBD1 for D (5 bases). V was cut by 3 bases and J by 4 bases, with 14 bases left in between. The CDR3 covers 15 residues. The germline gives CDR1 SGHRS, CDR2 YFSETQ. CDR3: CASSSQVYPYNEQFF. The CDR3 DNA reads TGCGCCAGCAGCTCACAGGTTTACCCATACAATGAGCAGTTCTTC.

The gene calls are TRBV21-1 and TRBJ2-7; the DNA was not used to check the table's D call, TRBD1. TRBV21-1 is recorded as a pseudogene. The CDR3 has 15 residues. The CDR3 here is CASSKAGPFLYEQYF. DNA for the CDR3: TGTGCCAGCAGCAAGGCAGGGCCCTTCCTCTACGAGCAGTACTTC.

CDR3 loop: CASNPGQFNYGYTF. In nucleotides, the CDR3 is TGTGCCAGCAACCCCGGACAGTTCAACTATGGCTACACCTTC. V is TRBV6-5 and J is TRBJ1-2, with D perhaps TRBD1 (6 bases). Germline assignment: CDR1 MNHEY and CDR2 SVGAGI. Trimming removed 7 bases from V and 2 bases from J, with 14 bases in between. The CDR3 contains 14 residues.

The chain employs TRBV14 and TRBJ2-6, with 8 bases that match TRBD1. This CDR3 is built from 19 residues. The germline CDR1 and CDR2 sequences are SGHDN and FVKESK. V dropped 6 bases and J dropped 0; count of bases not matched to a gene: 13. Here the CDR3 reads CASRKSGGQGFSGANVLTF. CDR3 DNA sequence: TGTGCCAGCAGAAAGAGTGGCGGACAGGGCTTCTCTGGGGCCAACGTCCTGACTTTC.

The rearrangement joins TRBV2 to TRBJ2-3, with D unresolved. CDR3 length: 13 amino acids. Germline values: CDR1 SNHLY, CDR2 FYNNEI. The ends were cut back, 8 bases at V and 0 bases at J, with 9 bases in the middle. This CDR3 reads CASRATSTDTQYF. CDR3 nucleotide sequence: TGTGCCAGCCGGGCTACAAGCACAGATACGCAGTATTTT.

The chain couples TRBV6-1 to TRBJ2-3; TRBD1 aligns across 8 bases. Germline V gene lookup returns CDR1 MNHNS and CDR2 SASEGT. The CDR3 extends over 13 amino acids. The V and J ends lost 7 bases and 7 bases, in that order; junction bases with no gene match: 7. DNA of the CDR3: TGTGCCAGCACAGTACAGGGGGAAAATACGCAGTATTTT. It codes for CASTVQGENTQYF.

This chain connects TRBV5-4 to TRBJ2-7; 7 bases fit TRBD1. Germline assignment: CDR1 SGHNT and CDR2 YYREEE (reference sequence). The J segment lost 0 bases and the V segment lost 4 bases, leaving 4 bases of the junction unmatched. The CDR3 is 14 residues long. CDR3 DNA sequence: TGTGCCAGCAGCCGACAGGGCCCCTCCTACGAGCAGTACTTC. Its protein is CASSRQGPSYEQYF.

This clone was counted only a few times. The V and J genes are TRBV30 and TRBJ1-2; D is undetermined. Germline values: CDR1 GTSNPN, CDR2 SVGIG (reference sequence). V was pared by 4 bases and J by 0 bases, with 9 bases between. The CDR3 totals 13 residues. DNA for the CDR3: TGTGCCTGGACCCTCTTGTCTAACTATGGCTACACCTTC. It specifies CAWTLLSNYGYTF.